This T cell receptor (beta chain) was identified in a study of shared T cell receptors in the human thymus. TCRdb's table, derived via immunoSEQ multiplex PCR, lists solely in-frame clones and lacks some. The sample has hundreds of thousands of clones, 88% seen once. V gave up 4 bases and J gave up 1 base; unmatched junction bases: 11. CDR1 and CDR2 from the germline V gene are SGHRS and YFSETQ. The CDR3 totals 16 residues. Another study also made use of these data, one on human thymus T cells. This second study notes: Thymus tissue was removed during corrective cardiac surgery. Thymic and blood repertoires appeared to show biased V and J gene usage.

The clonotype originates from a boy under two years old with a congenital heart defect. V and J are TRBV5-1 and TRBJ2-7, with 7 bases matching TRBD2. The sequenced sample consisted of thymocytes. The CDR3 region is CASSNVHSGESYEQYF. The CDR3 DNA reads TGCGCCAGCAGCAACGTACACAGCGGGGAGTCCTACGAGCAGTACTTC.